Presented here are 16 T cell receptor beta chains from one specimen sequenced in a study of vaccination and CD4 T cells after COVID-19. For these receptors, no antigen is known. Treatment given: approximately 11-day PBMC culture with coronavirus spike peptide pools or control peptides (ViraFEST assay). Sequencing of cultured CD4+ T cell DNA used the Oncomine TCR Beta short-read assay. TCRdb re-analysed the PCR reads in MiXCR, keeping a single row per CDR3 protein. The table includes under 4,000 distinct CDR3 sequences, 20% detected once. Sequencing was carried out using CD4+ T cells from blood, cultured in vitro. These receptors originate from a human donor who had recovered from COVID-19.

By its share, this clonotype is medium-sized (0.01 to 0.1%). V gene TRBV15 combines with J gene TRBJ1-3; a possible D gene is TRBD1 (6 bases). The V and J ends lost 2 bases and 0 bases respectively, with 8 bases between them. Germline V gives CDR1 LNHNV, CDR2 YYDKDF (reference sequence). This CDR3 is built from 15 residues. Here the CDR3 DNA reads TGTGCCACCAGCAGATTCAGGGGCTCTGGAAACACCATATATTTT. Its translation: CATSRFRGSGNTIYF.

This clonotype was seen more than once but under ten times. The chain recombines TRBV12-3 or TRBV12-4 with TRBJ1-2; D is perhaps TRBD1 (5 bases). Trimming took off 5 bases at V and 7 bases at J, with 23 bases between the two ends. The CDR3 runs 16 residues. The CDR3 is CASSPLMESREGGYTF. The CDR3 coding sequence is TGTGCCAGCAGTCCTCTTATGGAGTCCAGGGAGGGTGGCTACACCTTC.

The chain uses TRBV7-2 and TRBJ2-7, with 15 bases aligning to TRBD2. The V gene end was trimmed by 0 bases and the J gene end by 0 bases; junction bases not matched to a gene: 3. CDR3 size: 18 residues. Germline V lookup: CDR1 SGHTA, CDR2 FQGNSA. CDR3 coding DNA: TGTGCCAGCAGCTTAGCGGGGACTAGCGGGGGGTACTCCTACGAGCAGTACTTC. Residues: CASSLAGTSGGYSYEQYF.

This clonotype was seen only a few times. This chain joins TRBV7-3 and TRBJ1-1; no clear D gene. The V gene lost 5 bases and the J gene lost 4 bases, with 11 bases spanning the gap. CDR1 and CDR2 (germline): SGHTA, FQGTGA. This CDR3 is 13 amino acids long. The CDR3 region is CASSSGRGTEAFF. As DNA, the CDR3 is TGTGCCAGCAGCAGTGGCCGGGGCACTGAAGCTTTCTTT.

The V gene is TRBV12-3 or TRBV12-4, the J gene TRBJ1-2; D gene uncertain. V was cut by 7 bases and J by 0 bases, with 9 bases left in between. This CDR3 has 13 residues. As DNA, the CDR3 is TGTGCCAGCACCAAGACTTCTAACTATGGCTACACCTTC. Its translation: CASTKTSNYGYTF.

V is TRBV2 and J is TRBJ2-7; D perhaps matches TRBD2 (7 bases). The CDR3 length is 13 residues. Trimming stripped 6 bases from V and 9 bases from J, with 18 bases between. Germline V gives CDR1 SNHLY, CDR2 FYNNEI. CDR3 region: CASSGLGGLGQYF. The DNA for the CDR3 is TGTGCCAGCAGCGGTCTCGGGGGGCTAGGGCAGTACTTC.

As regards this clonotype: The junction and the germline gene differ at one end; a read error may be behind it. In DNA, the CDR3 is TGTGCCAGCATTGGACAGGGGAGAGGGGCAACTCATGAAAAACTGTTTTTT. It specifies CASIGQGRGATHEKLFF. The gene calls are TRBV2 and TRBJ1-4; TRBD1 aligns across 9 bases. The CDR3 is 17 residues long. The V gene's germline CDR1 is SNHLY and CDR2 FYNNEI.

This clonotype was counted a few times. The chain combines TRBV5-1 with TRBJ1-2; 8 positions agree with TRBD1. CDR1 and CDR2 from the germline V gene are SGHRS and YFSETQ. Trimming at V came to 4 bases and at J to 1 base, leaving 9 bases not matched to a gene. This CDR3 has 16 residues. CDR3 region: CASSPRTGPVNYGYTF. The DNA for the CDR3 is TGCGCCAGCAGCCCGAGGACAGGGCCGGTTAACTATGGCTACACCTTC.

This sequence joins TRBV27 and TRBJ1-5; tentatively, D is TRBD1 (5 bases). The germline V and J ends were trimmed by 2 bases and 5 bases, with 10 bases remaining between them. Germline V gives CDR1 MNHEY, CDR2 SMNVEV (reference sequence). CDR3 size: 14 residues. The CDR3 reads CASSLGAWYQPQHF. The CDR3 region has the DNA TGTGCCAGCAGTTTAGGGGCATGGTATCAGCCCCAGCATTTT.

There are a few counts of this clonotype. This rearrangement joins TRBV5-1 to TRBJ2-7, with D perhaps being TRBD1 or TRBD2 (5 bases each). There are 12 residues in the CDR3. The V end lost 2 bases, the J end lost 6 bases, and 9 bases lay between the germline ends. Germline CDR1 reads SGHRS; CDR2 reads YFSETQ. As DNA, the CDR3 is TGCGCCAGCAGCTTTGGGGGTCCCGAGCAGTACTTC. It yields the protein CASSFGGPEQYF.

This sequence joins TRBV7-3 and TRBJ1-6, with D possibly being TRBD1 (5 bases). The V gene's germline CDR1 is SGHTA and CDR2 FQGTGA. The CDR3 sequence is 13 residues long. V was trimmed by 8 bases and J by 5 bases, leaving 10 bases between them. The CDR3 region has the DNA TGTGCCAGCGGGCAGGGTCATAATTCACCCCTCCACTTT. This sequence encodes CASGQGHNSPLHF. Drawing the rest from reference TRBV7-3 and TRBJ1-6, the complete variable domain is GAGVSQTPSNKVTEKGKYVELRCDPISGHTALYWYRQSLGQGPEFLIYFQGTGAADDSGLPNDRFFAVRPEGSVSTLKIQRTERGDSAVYLCASGQGHNSPLHFGNGTRLTVT.

By sample fraction, this clonotype is large. The V call is TRBV20-1, the J call TRBJ2-3; TRBD1 agrees at 8 bases. The CDR3 is 15 residues long. V was pared by 5 bases and J by 3 bases, with 10 bases of the junction left unmatched. Germline V lookup: CDR1 DFQATT, CDR2 SNEGSKA (reference sequence). CDR3 sequence reads: CSALSGTGVTDTQYF. The DNA for the CDR3 is TGCAGTGCTTTGTCCGGGACAGGTGTTACAGATACGCAGTATTTT.

The genes are TRBV18 and TRBJ1-6, with D perhaps TRBD1 (6 bases). CDR1 KGHSH and CDR2 LQKENI come from the germline V gene. Deletions cut 6 bases from V and 0 bases from J, with 12 bases between. This CDR3 contains 16 residues. CDR3 region: CASSGQKGSYNSPLHF. In DNA form, the CDR3 reads TGTGCCAGCTCCGGACAGAAGGGCTCCTATAATTCACCCCTCCACTTT.

This clonotype was detected only a few times. The chain recombines TRBV7-9 with TRBJ1-6, with 8 bases fitting TRBD1. The CDR3 has 15 amino acids. Germline V gives CDR1 SEHNR, CDR2 FQNEAQ (reference sequence). V dropped 4 bases and J dropped 10; count of bases not matched to a gene: 9. CDR3 sequence: CASSSRDRNGSPLHF. As DNA, the CDR3 is TGTGCCAGCAGCTCCCGGGACAGGAATGGGTCACCCCTCCACTTT. The full variable domain, rest sourced from reference TRBV7-9 and TRBJ1-6, is DTGVSQNPRHKITKRGQNVTFRCDPISEHNRLYWYRQTLGQGPEFLTYFQNEAQLEKSRLLSDRFSAERPKGSFSTLEIQRTEQGDSAMYLCASSSRDRNGSPLHFGNGTRLTVT.

The chain combines TRBV11-2 with TRBJ2-1, with 8 bases fitting TRBD2. CDR1 and CDR2 from the germline V gene are SGHAT and FQNNGV. Trimming cost V 5 bases and J 8 bases; bases outside gene matches: 17. The length of the CDR3 is 17 residues. The CDR3 region has the DNA TGTGCCAGCAGCCCTTATGCCAGCGGGGGTTTAGGTGATGAGCAGTTCTTC. Amino acids: CASSPYASGGLGDEQFF.

The rearrangement links TRBV10-3 to TRBJ2-6, with D perhaps TRBD1 or TRBD2 (6 bases each). This CDR3 is built from 17 residues. The germline CDR1 and CDR2 sequences are ENHRY and SYGVKD. Trimming removed 7 bases at V and 1 base at J, with 17 bases between. As DNA, the CDR3 is TGTGCCATCATGGGACAAACTGGGGGGTCTGGGGCCAACGTCCTGACTTTC. Protein: CAIMGQTGGSGANVLTF.